This T cell receptor beta chain is from a study of blood T cell repertoires in COVID-19. Study-level background: COVID-19 samples, acute and convalescent, were from the United States, Italy and Spain. PBMCs, B-cell-depleted T cells, or T cells provided the cDNA or gDNA that made up the material.

Followed over time, Seattle patients had been enrolled while infection was active. Original processing methods: Researchers report that nucleated cell counts were estimated from reference gene primer amplification. TCRdb keeps only in-frame clones here, not all; method: immunoSEQ multiplex PCR. That table supplies the V and J calls and clone size; D and trimming were determined from the DNA. The sample shows about 260,000 clones, approximately 86% of them seen only once. The trim removed 4 bases at V and 4 bases at J, leaving 7 bases unmatched. The CDR3 totals 16 residues. The germline V gene encodes CDR1 SGHRS and CDR2 YFSETQ.

The V and J genes are TRBV5-1 and TRBJ2-1; 11 positions agree with TRBD2. The specimen was peripheral blood. This TCR came from a woman aged 55-70 years with COVID-19, enrolled during active disease. The CDR3 nucleotides read TGCGCCAGCAGCCCCTGGGGACTAGCGGATTACAATGAGCAGTTCTTC. As protein: CASSPWGLADYNEQFF. Full variable domain (remainder filled in from reference TRBV5-1 and TRBJ2-1): KAGVTQTPRYLIKTRGQQVTLSCSPISGHRSVSWYQQTPGQGLQFLFEYFSETQRNKGNFPGRFSGRQFSNSRSEMNVSTLELGDSALYLCASSPWGLADYNEQFFGPGTRLTVL.